This TCR beta chain emerged from a study of T cell changes during pregnancy in multiple sclerosis. Generated by immunoSEQ multiplex PCR, the TCRdb table keeps only in-frame clones and is missing some. The sample holds 55,000 to 70,000 clones; less than 95% are singletons and the top ten take approximately 2.3%. The CDR3 has 15 amino acids. Germline V gene data show CDR1 as SGHVS and CDR2 as FQNEAQ. J was trimmed by 3 bases and V by 4 bases; bases with no gene match: 5. The clonotype originates from a female donor in good health, enrolled as a control in a pregnancy study. This specimen consisted of peripheral blood, obtained in the first trimester of pregnancy. This chain joins TRBV7-8 and TRBJ1-3; 8 positions match TRBD1. This chain's CDR3 is CASSSTGAVGNTIYF. CDR3 nucleotides: TGTGCCAGCAGCTCGACAGGGGCGGTTGGAAACACCATATATTTT.